This TCR beta chain was sequenced for a study of sequential checkpoint blockade in melanoma. Described treatment: randomized to nivolumab then ipilimumab (arm A) or the reverse (arm B). Clones were sequenced by immunoSEQ multiplex PCR, and TCRdb holds only the in-frame ones, with some missing. The sample carries tens of thousands of clones, roughly 32% recorded once. The CDR3 is 15 amino acids. Germline loops: CDR1 SGHNT, CDR2 YENEEA. The ends were cut back, 6 bases at V and 2 bases at J, with 17 bases in the middle. This sequence originates from a human donor with melanoma. The sequences come from tumor tissue (inferred from file names), collected from a patient given nivolumab and ipilimumab in sequence. This rearrangement joins TRBV11-3 to TRBJ2-7, with D unclear. CDR3 coding DNA: TGTGCCAGCAGTCCTACCTCTAGTCCCCCCTACGAGCAGTACTTC. Its protein product is CASSPTSSPPYEQYF.